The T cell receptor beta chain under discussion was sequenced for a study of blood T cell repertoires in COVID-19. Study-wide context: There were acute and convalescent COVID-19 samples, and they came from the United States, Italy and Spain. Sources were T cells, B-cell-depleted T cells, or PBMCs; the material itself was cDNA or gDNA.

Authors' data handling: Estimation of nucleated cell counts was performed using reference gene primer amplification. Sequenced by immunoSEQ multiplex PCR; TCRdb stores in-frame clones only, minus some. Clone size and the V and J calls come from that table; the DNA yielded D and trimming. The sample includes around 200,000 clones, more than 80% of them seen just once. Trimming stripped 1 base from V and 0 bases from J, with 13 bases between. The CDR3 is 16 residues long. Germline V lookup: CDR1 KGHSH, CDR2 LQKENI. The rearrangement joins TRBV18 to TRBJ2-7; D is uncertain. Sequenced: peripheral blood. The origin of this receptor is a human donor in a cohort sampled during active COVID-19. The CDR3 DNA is TGTGCCAGCTCACCACAAGCGATAGCCGACTCCTACGAGCAGTACTTC. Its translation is CASSPQAIADSYEQYF.